This T cell receptor (beta chain) is drawn from a study of shared clonotypes between healthy human individuals. On the study more broadly: Used for every donor were three CD4 naive, three CD4 memory, two CD8 naive and one CD8 memory plate.

Assay: immunoSEQ multiplex PCR; the TCRdb copy retains only in-frame clones and omits some. The sample has approximately 1,000,000 clones, 70% to 85% seen once. The CDR3 spans 13 residues. Trimming stripped 0 bases from V and 7 bases from J, with 10 bases between. CDR1 and CDR2 (germline): SGHRS, YFSETQ. V usage is TRBV5-1 and J usage is TRBJ1-1; D may be TRBD1 (5 bases). The sequenced material came from memory CD4+ T cells from PBMCs. Subset indicated: CD45RA-negative fraction. The sequence was collected from a man younger than 30 in good health. Some clones in this sample may be carry-over from other donors' samples. The CDR3 nucleotides read TGCGCCAGCAGCTTGGATCTCAGGGTTGAAGCTTTCTTT. Translation gives CASSLDLRVEAFF.